A single sample is the source of the 14 T cell receptor beta chains below, sequenced in a study of T cell repertoires in cytomegalovirus infection. TCRdb fed the reads into MiXCR, producing one record per CDR3 protein. The table lists about 500,000 distinct CDR3 sequences, 25% to 35% of them singletons. What these receptors recognize is not known. Material: cultured PBMCs, obtained from culture after CMV antigen stimulation. Receptors originate from a human donor in good health (CMV status not recorded). Some clones in this sample may be carry-over from other donors' samples.

The rearrangement links TRBV12-3 or TRBV12-4 to TRBJ1-1; D might be TRBD1 (5 bases). The CDR3 is 14 residues long. V was cut by 3 bases and J by 3 bases, with 11 bases left in between. The CDR3 region is CASSLWAGYTEAFF. Written as DNA, the CDR3 is TGTGCCAGCAGTTTGTGGGCAGGGTACACTGAAGCTTTCTTT.

V and J are TRBV19 and TRBJ1-5, with unresolved D. The CDR3 is made up of 14 amino acids. CDR1 and CDR2 (germline): LNHDA, SQIVND (reference sequence). V gave up 10 bases and J gave up 4 bases, with 17 bases separating them. In nucleotides, the CDR3 is TGTGCCACAGCAGGCCGGCGAGGGAATCAGCCCCAGCATTTT. Its protein is CATAGRRGNQPQHF.

The V call is TRBV29-1, the J call TRBJ2-7, with 7 bases identical to TRBD1. Germline V gene data show CDR1 as SQVTM and CDR2 as ANQGSEA. The CDR3 totals 13 residues. Trimming cost V 7 bases and J 3 bases; bases outside gene matches: 9. The CDR3 DNA reads as TGCAGCGGCGAGACAGGGCCACACTACGAGCAGTACGTC. Protein: CSGETGPHYEQYV.

The chain couples TRBV18 to TRBJ1-1, with 7 positions matching TRBD1. From germline, CDR1 is KGHSH and CDR2 LQKENI. Unmatched junction bases numbered 9, after V lost 5 bases and J lost 0 bases. The CDR3 has 16 amino acids. The CDR3 DNA sequence: TGTGCCAGCTCAGTAAACTTGGGACAGCTGAACACTGAAGCTTTCTTT. Translation gives CASSVNLGQLNTEAFF.

The CDR3 protein is CASKYRRRTGGPYSNQPQHF. In nucleotides, the CDR3 is TGTGCCAGCAAATACCGCCGACGGACAGGGGGCCCGTATAGCAATCAGCCCCAGCATTTT. V is TRBV6-5 and J is TRBJ1-5, with 11 bases identical to TRBD1. J lost 0 bases, V lost 7 bases, and 17 bases had no gene match. There are 20 residues in the CDR3. The germline V gene encodes CDR1 MNHEY and CDR2 SVGAGI.

This clonotype showed up just once. CDR3 coding DNA: TGTGCCAGCAGCTATACGGGGGGGACTAGACCCCACAATGAGCAGTTCTTC. Translation gives CASSYTGGTRPHNEQFF. The chain couples TRBV7-9 to TRBJ2-1, with 8 bases lining up with TRBD2. V shed 4 bases, J shed 5 bases, and the junction held 13 bases outside the gene matches. The CDR3 has 17 residues. Germline-derived CDR1 and CDR2 are SEHNR and FQNEAQ (reference sequence).

The chain employs TRBV29-1 and TRBJ2-3, with 11 nucleotides matching TRBD2. V lost 7 bases to trimming and J lost 4 bases; unmatched junction nucleotides: 7. CDR1 SQVTM and CDR2 ANQGSEA come from the germline V gene. The CDR3 runs 14 residues. The CDR3 DNA reads TGCAGCGCCTCCCTTAGCGGGAGGGCAGATACGCAGTATTTT. Protein sequence: CSASLSGRADTQYF.

This chain connects TRBV20-1 to TRBJ1-5; D is ambiguous. Germline V gene data show CDR1 as DFQATT and CDR2 as SNEGSKA (reference sequence). V lost 3 bases and J 6 bases, leaving 15 bases between the germline ends. This CDR3 comprises 14 residues. CDR3 bases: TGCAGTGCTAGTTACCCCGCACATGGTCAGCCCCAGCATTTT. This sequence encodes CSASYPAHGQPQHF.

V is TRBV6-6 and J is TRBJ2-1, with TRBD1 as a possible D gene (6 bases). V was pared by 6 bases and J by 5 bases, with 14 bases between. The CDR3 runs 14 residues. Germline lookup yields CDR1 MNHNY and CDR2 SVGAGI (reference sequence). CDR3 bases: TGTGCCAGCAGCGACCTAGGGGGAGACAATGAGCAGTTCTTC. It specifies CASSDLGGDNEQFF.

This clonotype was detected only a few times. The chain combines TRBV11-2 with TRBJ2-3; 9 nucleotides match TRBD1. Germline assignment: CDR1 SGHAT and CDR2 FQNNGV. The CDR3 runs to 14 residues. After removal of 8 bases from V and 4 bases from J, the junction contained 7 bases not matched to a gene. The CDR3, as DNA: TGTGCCAGCGGACACAGGGGGCCCGCAGATACGCAGTATTTT. Translation gives CASGHRGPADTQYF.

The chain is built from TRBV11-2 and TRBJ2-5; D unresolved. CDR3 length equals 12 residues. Trimming stripped 3 bases from V and 5 bases from J, with 7 bases between. Germline V gives CDR1 SGHAT, CDR2 FQNNGV. CDR3 sequence reads: CASSFARETQYF. DNA for the CDR3: TGTGCCAGCAGCTTTGCCCGGGAGACCCAGTACTTC. The whole variable domain, filled in from reference TRBV11-2 and TRBJ2-5, reads EAGVAQSPRYKIIEKRQSVAFWCNPISGHATLYWYQQILGQGPKLLIQFQNNGVVDDSQLPKDRFSAERLKGVDSTLKIQPAKLEDSAVYLCASSFARETQYFGPGTRLLVL.

This clonotype was seen only a few times. CDR3 residues: CASSHRTGLYGYTF. The CDR3 DNA reads as TGTGCCAGCAGCCATCGGACGGGACTCTATGGCTACACCTTC. This sequence joins TRBV14 and TRBJ1-2; TRBD1 is a possible D gene (5 bases). Trimming took 3 bases from V and 4 from J, leaving 12 bases between them. The CDR3 is made up of 14 amino acids. Germline CDR1 reads SGHDN; CDR2 reads FVKESK. Full variable domain (rest looked up from reference TRBV14 and TRBJ1-2): EAGVTQFPSHSVIEKGQTVTLRCDPISGHDNLYWYRRVMGKEIKFLLHFVKESKQDESGMPNNRFLAERTGGTYSTLKVQPAELEDSGVYFCASSHRTGLYGYTFGSGTRLTVV.

This chain connects TRBV6-2 or TRBV6-3 to TRBJ2-1, with 8 bases aligning to TRBD1. The V gene end was trimmed by 5 bases and the J gene end by 12 bases; junction bases not matched to a gene: 6. In germline, CDR1 is MNHEY, CDR2 SVGEGT. This CDR3 contains 12 residues. The CDR3 spells CASSPGGGWQFF. Here the CDR3 DNA reads TGTGCCAGCAGTCCAGGGGGCGGGTGGCAGTTCTTC.

The CDR3 DNA is TGTGCCAGCAGTAACCCGACAGGAGCCTCTGGGGCCAACGTCCTGACTTTC. Translating gives CASSNPTGASGANVLTF. The chain has TRBV27 and TRBJ2-6; perhaps TRBD1 as D (6 bases). The ends were cut back, 5 bases at V and 0 bases at J, with 14 bases in the middle. This CDR3 is 17 amino acids long. Looked up from germline, CDR1 is MNHEY and CDR2 is SMNVEV (reference sequence).